A single sample gave rise to the 3 T cell receptor beta chains below, sequenced in a study of T cell repertoires in cytomegalovirus infection. TCRdb re-analysed the reads in MiXCR, keeping a single row per CDR3 protein. The repertoire holds just under 550,000 distinct CDR3 sequences, with around 27% as singletons. The sample consisted of PBMCs. The source is a human donor in good health (CMV status not recorded). Some clones in this sample may be carry-over from other donors' samples.

In its sample, this clonotype was seen a few times. The chain joins TRBV6-2 or TRBV6-3 to TRBJ1-1; D gene unclear. CDR1 is MNHEY and CDR2 is SVGEGT in the germline V gene. The length of the CDR3 is 15 residues. The V end was cut by 0 bases, the J end by 3 bases, with 11 bases between. The CDR3 sequence is CASSYSLGGYTEAFF. In DNA form, the CDR3 reads TGTGCCAGCAGTTACTCCCTAGGAGGATACACTGAAGCTTTCTTT.

The chain employs TRBV11-3 and TRBJ2-1; 10 positions match TRBD2. The V gene's germline CDR1 is SGHNT and CDR2 YENEEA. J lost 9 bases, V lost 5 bases, and 10 bases had no gene match. The CDR3 is 15 residues long. CDR3 sequence (DNA): TGTGCCAGCAGCGAGCCGGGACTAGCGATTACTGAGCAGTTCTTC. Translating it yields CASSEPGLAITEQFF.

This clonotype turned up a few times. This chain's CDR3 is CASSLGVHGSEAFF. The CDR3 bases are TGTGCCAGCAGCTTGGGGGTACACGGCTCTGAAGCTTTCTTT. The chain is built from TRBV7-8 and TRBJ1-1; perhaps TRBD1 as D (5 bases). With 3 bases removed from V and 6 bases from J, the gap between germline ends came to 14 bases. This CDR3 spans 14 amino acids. Germline assignment: CDR1 SGHVS and CDR2 FQNEAQ.